This T cell receptor beta chain was observed in a study of shared T cell receptors in the human thymus. Method: immunoSEQ multiplex PCR; TCRdb's copy keeps in-frame clones and lacks some. The sample includes around 340,000 clones, over 90% seen only once; the top ten take 0.02%. The CDR3 totals 14 residues. Between the trimmed V and J ends, which lost 2 bases and 7 bases, there was a span of 12 bases. In germline, CDR1 is MNHEY, CDR2 SMNVEV (reference sequence). The V and J genes are TRBV27 and TRBJ1-5, with D possibly matching TRBD1 (5 bases). The sequenced material came from thymocytes. The TCR was taken from a human donor. DNA of the CDR3: TGTGCCAGCAGTTTAGCCGGGGCCAGGCAGCCCCAGCATTTT. Translated: CASSLAGARQPQHF.